Listed below are T cell receptor beta chains from one sample, sequenced in a study of PD-L1 blockade in urothelial cancer. Assay: immunoSEQ multiplex PCR; the TCRdb copy retains only in-frame clones and omits some. The table has roughly 32,000 clones, 80% to 90% seen once. The input for sequencing was PBMCs, taken around atezolizumab (anti-PD-L1) treatment. The receptor set was obtained from a man aged 60-69 years with urothelial cancer. Each CDR3 is given with its conserved first and last residue. Fields, in order: V gene, D gene, J gene, clone size, CDR3 DNA, CDR3 protein. D genes are given only for firm matches. Clone sizes are given selectively: once, few, many, or a class where the clone is expanded.

V: TRBV4-2
D: TRBD1
J: TRBJ2-7
size: -
DNA: TGTGCCAGCAGCCTAGGACAGGGTAACTACGAGCAGTACTTC
CDR3: CASSLGQGNYEQYF

V: TRBV13
D: -
J: TRBJ2-1
size: -
DNA: TGTGCCAGCTCCGGGAAAGTCATGGAGCAGTTCTTC
CDR3: CASSGKVMEQFF

V: TRBV6-5
D: TRBD2
J: TRBJ2-3
size: once
DNA: TGTGCCAGCAGTTCTCCGGGACTAGCGTCAGATACGCAGTATTTT
CDR3: CASSSPGLASDTQYF

V: TRBV18
D: -
J: TRBJ2-1
size: -
DNA: TGTGCCAGCTCACCACCGGGCCTGGCAGGGCCCTACAATGAGCAGTTCTTC
CDR3: CASSPPGLAGPYNEQFF

V: TRBV30
D: -
J: TRBJ2-5
size: -
DNA: TGTGCCTGGAGTACAAACCTTCCTAGTTCAGAGACCCAGTACTTC
CDR3: CAWSTNLPSSETQYF

V: TRBV7-3
D: TRBD2
J: TRBJ2-1
size: once
DNA: TGTGCCAGCAGCAAGGGGACTAGCGGAGGCCCCCTCAATGAGCAGTTCTTC
CDR3: CASSKGTSGGPLNEQFF

V: TRBV4-1
D: -
J: TRBJ2-7
size: -
DNA: TGCGCCAGCAGCCAAGATTTGTGGAGCTCCTACGAGCAGTACTTC
CDR3: CASSQDLWSSYEQYF

V: TRBV6-5
D: -
J: TRBJ1-5
size: -
DNA: TGTGCCAGCAGTGAATCTGGGGGCAGGCAGCCCCAGCATTTT
CDR3: CASSESGGRQPQHF

V: TRBV18
D: -
J: TRBJ1-2
size: -
DNA: TGTGCCAGCTCACCACGATACCAGGATCACTATGGCTACACCTTC
CDR3: CASSPRYQDHYGYTF

V: TRBV5-4
D: -
J: TRBJ2-7
size: -
DNA: TGTGCCAGCAGCTTGGTACCGGGTTTAGGGGGCGAGCAGTACTTC
CDR3: CASSLVPGLGGEQYF

V: TRBV4-2
D: TRBD2
J: TRBJ2-5
size: -
DNA: TGTGCCAGCAGCCGAATTAGCGGGGGGGCCGAGGAGACCCAGTACTTC
CDR3: CASSRISGGAEETQYF

V: TRBV5-1
D: -
J: TRBJ2-7
size: -
DNA: TGCGCCAGCAGCTTGACAGGGACATACGAGCAGTACTTC
CDR3: CASSLTGTYEQYF

V: TRBV7-6
D: -
J: TRBJ2-5
size: -
DNA: TGTGCCAGCAGCTTACTGACAGGCCGCCAAGAGACCCAGTACTTC
CDR3: CASSLLTGRQETQYF

V: TRBV5-4
D: -
J: TRBJ1-4
size: -
DNA: TGTGCCAGCAGCAGTGGAGGGGCACCTAATGAAAAACTGTTTTTT
CDR3: CASSSGGAPNEKLFF

V: TRBV12-5
D: -
J: TRBJ1-3
size: -
DNA: TGTGCTAGTGCCACGGGCGGGCGCTCTCCTGGAAACACCATATATTTT
CDR3: CASATGGRSPGNTIYF